This T cell receptor (beta chain) was obtained from a study of prognosis after radiotherapy for stage I lung cancer. Findings and limits, study-wide: Patients with distant metastases had lower Shannon entropy after stereotactic body radiation therapy. Any tumor specificity that the expanded TCR clones may have had was not determined.

Amplification of the TCR beta CDR3 (from genomic DNA) was done by two-round multiplex PCR. Primers specific to each TRBV and TRBJ gene were used in first-round PCR. From the multiplex PCR reads, TCRdb called clonotypes with MiXCR, one entry per CDR3 protein. The table lists over 11,000 distinct CDR3 sequences, 50% to 60% of them singletons. There are 12 residues in the CDR3. Germline lookup yields CDR1 MDHEN and CDR2 SYDVKM. The ends were cut back, 4 bases at V and 4 bases at J, with 8 bases in the middle. A word on this clonotype: Its antigen remains unidentified.

The clonotype originates from a donor at least 50 years old with non-small cell lung cancer. Sequenced here: PBMCs, sampled before or after stereotactic body radiation therapy (not recorded which). This sequence joins TRBV28 and TRBJ2-7; D unclear. CDR3 in DNA: TGTGCCAGCAGTTCCACATTATACGAGCAGTACTTC. It is translated as CASSSTLYEQYF. The full variable domain, rest sourced from reference TRBV28 and TRBJ2-7, is DVKVTQSSRYLVKRTGEKVFLECVQDMDHENMFWYRQDPGLGLRLIYFSYDVKMKEKGDIPEGYSVSREKKERFSLILESASTNQTSMYLCASSSTLYEQYFGPGTRLTVT.